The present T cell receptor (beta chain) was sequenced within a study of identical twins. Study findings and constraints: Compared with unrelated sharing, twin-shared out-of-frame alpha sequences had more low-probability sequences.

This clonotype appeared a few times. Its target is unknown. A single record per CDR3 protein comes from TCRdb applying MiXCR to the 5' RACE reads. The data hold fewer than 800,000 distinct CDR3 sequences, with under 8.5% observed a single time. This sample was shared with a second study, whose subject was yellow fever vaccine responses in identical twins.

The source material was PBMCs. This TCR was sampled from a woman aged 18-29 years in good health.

In DNA, the CDR3 is TGCAGTGCTAGAATCGGACTCCAAGAGACCCAGTACTTC. This sequence encodes CSARIGLQETQYF. This chain links TRBV20-1 with TRBJ2-5, with D possibly TRBD2 on 5 matching bases. The CDR3 covers 13 residues. Germline V gene sequence: CDR1 DFQATT, CDR2 SNEGSKA (reference sequence). Trimming stripped 2 bases from V and 1 base from J, with 8 bases between.